Below, one T cell receptor beta chain is given with its context. This sample stems from a study of blood T cell repertoires in COVID-19. Per the original methods: Reference gene primer amplification yielded estimated nucleated cell counts. Assay: immunoSEQ multiplex PCR; the TCRdb copy retains only in-frame clones and omits some. For V, J and clone size, that table is used; D and trimming come from the DNA. The sample holds over 70,000 clones; under 90% are singletons and the top ten take roughly 18%. Germline CDR1 and CDR2: SGHNT and YENEEA. This CDR3 is built from 15 residues. Trimming left V 5 bases short and J 7 bases short, with 20 bases between.

The source material was peripheral blood. V and J are TRBV11-3 and TRBJ1-1; a possible D gene is TRBD1 (6 bases). This receptor was taken from a man between 65 and 79 years old who had recovered from COVID-19. The CDR3 loop reads CASSPTRRQAIEAFF. The CDR3 DNA reads as TGTGCCAGCAGCCCTACCCGACGACAGGCGATTGAAGCTTTCTTT.